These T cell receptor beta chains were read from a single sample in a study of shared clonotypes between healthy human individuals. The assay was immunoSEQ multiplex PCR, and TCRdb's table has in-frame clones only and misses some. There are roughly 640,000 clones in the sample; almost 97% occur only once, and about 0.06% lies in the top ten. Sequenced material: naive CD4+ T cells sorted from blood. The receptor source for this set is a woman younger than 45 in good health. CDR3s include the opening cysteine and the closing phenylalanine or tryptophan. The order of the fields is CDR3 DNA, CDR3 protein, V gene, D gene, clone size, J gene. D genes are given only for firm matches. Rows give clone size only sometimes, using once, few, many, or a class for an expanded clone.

CDR3 DNA: TGTGCCAGCAGTGAAGTAGGGGTCACCGGGGAGCTGTTTTTT
CDR3 protein: CASSEVGVTGELFF
V gene: TRBV2
D gene: -
clone size: -
J gene: TRBJ2-2

CDR3 DNA: TGTGCCAGCAGTTCAACTAGCGCAAGCTCCTACGAGCAGTACTTC
CDR3 protein: CASSSTSASSYEQYF
V gene: TRBV28
D gene: TRBD2
clone size: once
J gene: TRBJ2-7

CDR3 DNA: TGTGCCATCAGCAGGGAAAACTACGAGCAGTACTTC
CDR3 protein: CAISRENYEQYF
V gene: TRBV10-3
D gene: -
clone size: -
J gene: TRBJ2-7

CDR3 DNA: TGCAGCGTTGGGGGACAGACGAACACTGAAGCTTTCTTT
CDR3 protein: CSVGGQTNTEAFF
V gene: TRBV29-1
D gene: TRBD1
clone size: -
J gene: TRBJ1-1

CDR3 DNA: TGCGCCAGCAGCTTTAGCGGACAAGAGACCCAGTACTTC
CDR3 protein: CASSFSGQETQYF
V gene: TRBV5-1
D gene: -
clone size: -
J gene: TRBJ2-5

CDR3 DNA: TGTGCCAGCAGCTTAAAGGTGACTAGCGGGGGGGGTAGGAATGAGCAGTTCTTC
CDR3 protein: CASSLKVTSGGGRNEQFF
V gene: TRBV7-8
D gene: TRBD2
clone size: -
J gene: TRBJ2-1

CDR3 DNA: TGTGCCAGCAGCCCAACCGGGACTAACTATGGCTACACCTTC
CDR3 protein: CASSPTGTNYGYTF
V gene: TRBV5-5
D gene: -
clone size: once
J gene: TRBJ1-2

CDR3 DNA: TGCAGCGTTGCTCTATCGGGGACTGAAGCTTTCTTT
CDR3 protein: CSVALSGTEAFF
V gene: TRBV29-1
D gene: -
clone size: -
J gene: TRBJ1-1

CDR3 DNA: TGTGCCAGCAGCCAAGAGTATCGACTAGCGGATCAAGAGACCCAGTACTTC
CDR3 protein: CASSQEYRLADQETQYF
V gene: TRBV14
D gene: TRBD2
clone size: -
J gene: TRBJ2-5

CDR3 DNA: TGTGCCAGCAGTCCACCGAGAAGGGGTGAGACTGAAGCTTTCTTT
CDR3 protein: CASSPPRRGETEAFF
V gene: TRBV27
D gene: -
clone size: -
J gene: TRBJ1-1

CDR3 DNA: TGTGCCAGCCAGGGGACTAGCGGCACAGATACGCAGTATTTT
CDR3 protein: CASQGTSGTDTQYF
V gene: TRBV2
D gene: TRBD2
clone size: -
J gene: TRBJ2-3

CDR3 DNA: TGTGCCAGCGGAGCACAGGGGACGAACGAGCAGTACTTC
CDR3 protein: CASGAQGTNEQYF
V gene: TRBV11-2
D gene: TRBD1
clone size: -
J gene: TRBJ2-7

CDR3 DNA: TGTGCCAGCAGCTTGGGACAGGGAGTCAATCAGCCCCAGCATTTT
CDR3 protein: CASSLGQGVNQPQHF
V gene: TRBV11-1
D gene: TRBD1
clone size: -
J gene: TRBJ1-5

CDR3 DNA: TGCGCCAGCAGTCCAACCCTACTAGCGGGGAGCACAGATACGCAGTATTTT
CDR3 protein: CASSPTLLAGSTDTQYF
V gene: TRBV5-1
D gene: TRBD2
clone size: -
J gene: TRBJ2-3

CDR3 DNA: TGTGCCAGCACGCGGGTTGGGATGAACACTGAAGCTTTCTTT
CDR3 protein: CASTRVGMNTEAFF
V gene: TRBV2
D gene: -
clone size: -
J gene: TRBJ1-1

CDR3 DNA: TGTGCCAGTAGTCCAAACACCCGCGGCTCCTACGAGCAGTACTTC
CDR3 protein: CASSPNTRGSYEQYF
V gene: TRBV19
D gene: -
clone size: -
J gene: TRBJ2-7

CDR3 DNA: TGTGCCAGTAAGCCCCAACCGATTATAAGCAATCAGCCCCAGCATTTT
CDR3 protein: CASKPQPIISNQPQHF
V gene: TRBV19
D gene: -
clone size: -
J gene: TRBJ1-5

CDR3 DNA: TGTGCCAGCCTGGACAAGTCACGGGAGCCCCCCTCCTACAATGAGCAGTTCTTC
CDR3 protein: CASLDKSREPPSYNEQFF
V gene: TRBV28
D gene: -
clone size: -
J gene: TRBJ2-1

CDR3 DNA: TGTGCCAGCAGCGTAGCTACTACAGGGAGGAAACAAGAGACCCAGTACTTC
CDR3 protein: CASSVATTGRKQETQYF
V gene: TRBV9
D gene: -
clone size: once
J gene: TRBJ2-5

CDR3 DNA: TGTGCCAGCAGCGCCCTACGTGGAGGGAAGGCTTTCTTT
CDR3 protein: CASSALRGGKAFF
V gene: TRBV9
D gene: -
clone size: -
J gene: TRBJ1-1

CDR3 DNA: TGCGCCAGCAGCTTGGCGGCGGATACGCAGTATTTT
CDR3 protein: CASSLAADTQYF
V gene: TRBV5-1
D gene: -
clone size: -
J gene: TRBJ2-3

CDR3 DNA: TGTGCCAGCAGGCCCCAGGGGGCTCAGCCCCAGCATTTT
CDR3 protein: CASRPQGAQPQHF
V gene: TRBV27
D gene: TRBD1
clone size: -
J gene: TRBJ1-5

CDR3 DNA: TGCGCCAGCAGCTGGGGGACAGCGAACACTGAAGCTTTCTTT
CDR3 protein: CASSWGTANTEAFF
V gene: TRBV5-1
D gene: TRBD1
clone size: -
J gene: TRBJ1-1

CDR3 DNA: TGTGCCAGCAGCGGGAGGGCCTCTGGGGCCAACGTCCTGACTTTC
CDR3 protein: CASSGRASGANVLTF
V gene: TRBV28
D gene: TRBD2
clone size: -
J gene: TRBJ2-6

CDR3 DNA: TGTGCCAGCAGTGATCCGGGACAGGGCAACACCGGGGAGCTGTTTTTT
CDR3 protein: CASSDPGQGNTGELFF
V gene: TRBV25-1
D gene: TRBD1
clone size: -
J gene: TRBJ2-2

CDR3 DNA: TGTGCCAGTAAAAGCGAGGGGGACACTGAAGCTTTCTTT
CDR3 protein: CASKSEGDTEAFF
V gene: TRBV6-5
D gene: -
clone size: once
J gene: TRBJ1-1

CDR3 DNA: TGTGCCAGCGGAACTCCTAGCGGGAGGACCCCTGGAGGTGAGCAGTTCTTC
CDR3 protein: CASGTPSGRTPGGEQFF
V gene: TRBV28
D gene: TRBD2
clone size: -
J gene: TRBJ2-1

CDR3 DNA: TGTGCCAGTAGTCCTCCGGGAAGGGGCCTATCTGCAACTAATGAAAAACTGTTTTTT
CDR3 protein: CASSPPGRGLSATNEKLFF
V gene: TRBV19
D gene: -
clone size: -
J gene: TRBJ1-4

CDR3 DNA: TGCGCCAGCAGCTTGGCCGCGGGGGGCAGGGAGACCCAGTACTTC
CDR3 protein: CASSLAAGGRETQYF
V gene: TRBV5-1
D gene: TRBD2
clone size: -
J gene: TRBJ2-5

CDR3 DNA: TGTGCCAGCAGCTTGGACAGCAACTACGAGCAGTACTTC
CDR3 protein: CASSLDSNYEQYF
V gene: TRBV28
D gene: -
clone size: -
J gene: TRBJ2-7